These 4 T cell receptor beta chains originate from one sample sequenced in a study of blood T cell repertoires in COVID-19. The table came from immunoSEQ multiplex PCR; TCRdb's copy has only in-frame clones and leaves some out. The table has more than 100,000 clones, around 90% seen once; the top ten hold about 3.8%. Sequenced: peripheral blood. These receptors were collected from a woman aged 60 to 75 with COVID-19, enrolled during active disease.

This chain joins TRBV15 and TRBJ1-3, with D possibly TRBD1 on 5 matching bases. Germline CDR1 LNHNV, CDR2 YYDKDF (reference sequence). CDR3 size: 17 residues. Between the trimmed V and J ends, which lost 1 base and 3 bases, there was a span of 16 bases. Here the CDR3 reads CATSRGRGGLFGNTIYF. In DNA, the CDR3 is TGTGCCACCAGCAGAGGGAGGGGAGGGTTATTTGGAAACACCATATATTTT.

This clone turned up a few times. The CDR3 here is CASSQGMNTEAFF. Here the CDR3 DNA reads TGTGCCAGCAGCCAAGGTATGAACACTGAAGCTTTCTTT. The gene calls are TRBV3-1 (or the pseudogene TRBV3-2) and TRBJ1-1; D remains unclear. Germline assignment: CDR1 LGHDT and CDR2 YNNKEL (reference sequence). The CDR3 is 13 residues long. Trimming took 1 base from V and 0 from J, leaving 3 bases between them.

The V gene is TRBV14, the J gene TRBJ1-2; the D gene is possibly TRBD1 (5 bases). The CDR3 consists of 14 residues. V was trimmed by 1 base and J by 6 bases, leaving 12 bases between them. Looked up from germline, CDR1 is SGHDN and CDR2 is FVKESK. CDR3 DNA sequence: TGTGCCAGCAGCCAAGGAGCAGGGCCTCATGGCTACACCTTC. It is translated as CASSQGAGPHGYTF. Drawing the rest from reference TRBV14 and TRBJ1-2, the complete variable domain is EAGVTQFPSHSVIEKGQTVTLRCDPISGHDNLYWYRRVMGKEIKFLLHFVKESKQDESGMPNNRFLAERTGGTYSTLKVQPAELEDSGVYFCASSQGAGPHGYTFGSGTRLTVV.

The chain joins TRBV14 to TRBJ1-6; D is unclear. There are 16 residues in the CDR3. The germline V gene encodes CDR1 SGHDN and CDR2 FVKESK. Trimming took 1 base from V and 7 from J, leaving 14 bases between them. As DNA, the CDR3 is TGTGCCAGCAGCCAAGGTCTGAGGGCGGGGAATTCACCCCTCCACTTT. This encodes CASSQGLRAGNSPLHF.